This T cell receptor beta chain was captured by sequencing in a study of blood T cell repertoires in COVID-19. Trimming removed 1 base from V and 2 bases from J; junction bases left unmatched: 1. CDR3 length: 15 amino acids. Germline loops: CDR1 SGHTA, CDR2 FQGNSA. Per the original methods: Amplification from reference gene primers served as the basis for estimated nucleated cell counts. The assay was immunoSEQ multiplex PCR, and TCRdb's table has in-frame clones only and misses some. D and trimming come from the DNA, and the V and J calls and clone size come from that table. This table holds approximately 280,000 clones, around 85% found once.

The chain recombines TRBV7-2 with TRBJ1-4; 7 bases match TRBD1. The sample was PBMCs or T cells enriched from blood (not recorded which). This sequence was found in a woman in her 50s who had recovered from COVID-19. In DNA form, the CDR3 reads TGTGCCAGCAGCTTAGTACAGGGGACTAATGAAAAACTGTTTTTT. It codes for CASSLVQGTNEKLFF.